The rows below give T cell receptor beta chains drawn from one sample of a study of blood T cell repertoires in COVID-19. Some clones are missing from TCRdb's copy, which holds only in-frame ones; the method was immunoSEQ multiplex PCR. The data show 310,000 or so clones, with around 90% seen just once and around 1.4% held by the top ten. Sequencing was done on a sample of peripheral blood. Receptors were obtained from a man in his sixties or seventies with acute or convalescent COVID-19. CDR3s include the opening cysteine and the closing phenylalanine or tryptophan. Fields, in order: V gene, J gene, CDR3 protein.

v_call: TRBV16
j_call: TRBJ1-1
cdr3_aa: CASSVLNTEAFF

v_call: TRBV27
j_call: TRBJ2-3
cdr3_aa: CASSFLADSTDTQYF

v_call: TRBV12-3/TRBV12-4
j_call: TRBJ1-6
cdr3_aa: CASSFSDSPLHF

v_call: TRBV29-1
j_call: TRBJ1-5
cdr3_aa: CSVGQGSSQPQHF

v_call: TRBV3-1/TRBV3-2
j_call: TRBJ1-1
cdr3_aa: CASSQVQGSSEAFF

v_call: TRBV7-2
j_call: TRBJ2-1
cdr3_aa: CASSPSGGANEQFF

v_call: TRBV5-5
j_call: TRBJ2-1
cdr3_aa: CASSFLAGDAYNEQFF

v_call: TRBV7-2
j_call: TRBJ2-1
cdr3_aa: CASSLVPSGSGGEQFF

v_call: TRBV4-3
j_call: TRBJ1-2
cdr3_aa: CASSQGTGNGYTF

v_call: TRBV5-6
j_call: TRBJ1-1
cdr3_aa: CASSLTGTGTEAFF

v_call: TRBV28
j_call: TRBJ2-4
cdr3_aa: CASSGLGYKNIQYF

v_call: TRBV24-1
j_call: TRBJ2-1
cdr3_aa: CATSDSGGNLYNEQFF

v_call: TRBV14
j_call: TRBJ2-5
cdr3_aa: CASSQGTSGSFETQYF

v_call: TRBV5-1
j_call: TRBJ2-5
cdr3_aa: CASSLLPGRETQYF

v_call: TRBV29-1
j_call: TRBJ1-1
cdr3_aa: CSVSRGYTEAFF

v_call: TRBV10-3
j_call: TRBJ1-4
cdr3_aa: CAISPGTGNEKLFF

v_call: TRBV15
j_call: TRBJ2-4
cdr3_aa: CATSSWDRGAKNIQYF

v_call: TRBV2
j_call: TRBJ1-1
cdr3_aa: CASSPEGDTAFF

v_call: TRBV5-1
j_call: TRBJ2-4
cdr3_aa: CASSLAAGGKTIQYF

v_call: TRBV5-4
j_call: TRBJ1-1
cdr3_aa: CASSSKMNTEAFF

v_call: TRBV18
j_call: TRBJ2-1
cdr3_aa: CASSPGDTRGKQFF

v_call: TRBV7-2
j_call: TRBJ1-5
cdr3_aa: CASSLTSSNQPQHF

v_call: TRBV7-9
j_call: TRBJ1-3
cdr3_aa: CASSLDANTIYF

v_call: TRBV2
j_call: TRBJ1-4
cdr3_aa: CASSGHSNEKLFF

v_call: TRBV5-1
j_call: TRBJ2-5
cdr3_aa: CASSLAGFRETQYF

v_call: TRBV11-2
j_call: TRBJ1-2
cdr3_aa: CASSVRGGYGYTF

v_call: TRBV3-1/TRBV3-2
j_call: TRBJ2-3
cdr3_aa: CASRHVAGALNTQYF

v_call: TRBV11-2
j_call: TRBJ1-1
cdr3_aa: CASSQEHTEAFF

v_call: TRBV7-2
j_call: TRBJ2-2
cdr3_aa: CASSLPTILNTGELFF

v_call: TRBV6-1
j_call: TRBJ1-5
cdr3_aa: CASSELRVSNQPQHF

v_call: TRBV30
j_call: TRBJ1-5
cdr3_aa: CAWSAGGGQPQHF

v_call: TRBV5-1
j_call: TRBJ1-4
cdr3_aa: CASSPRPGQGNEKLFF

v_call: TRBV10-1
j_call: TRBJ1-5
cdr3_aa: CAGQGPRPYSNQPQHF

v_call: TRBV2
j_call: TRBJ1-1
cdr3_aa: CASSGWGANTEAFF

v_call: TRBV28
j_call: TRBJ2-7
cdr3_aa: CASNSQGDYEQYF

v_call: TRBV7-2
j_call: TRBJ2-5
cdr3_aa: CASSYRTSGGQETQYF

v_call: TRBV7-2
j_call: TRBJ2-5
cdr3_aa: CTSAGWETQYF

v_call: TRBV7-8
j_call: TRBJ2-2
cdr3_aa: CASSERGGQNTGELFF

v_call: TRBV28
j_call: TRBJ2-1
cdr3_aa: CASSSSQTSGSVWNEQFF

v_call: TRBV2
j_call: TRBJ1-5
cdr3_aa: CASSVHRDGQPQHF

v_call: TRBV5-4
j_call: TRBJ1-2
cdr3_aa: CASSLEGRGGRYGYTF

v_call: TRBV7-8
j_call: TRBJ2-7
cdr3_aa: CASSLGATRSFGEQYF

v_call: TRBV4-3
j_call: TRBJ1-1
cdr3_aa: CASSQGPRNTEAFF